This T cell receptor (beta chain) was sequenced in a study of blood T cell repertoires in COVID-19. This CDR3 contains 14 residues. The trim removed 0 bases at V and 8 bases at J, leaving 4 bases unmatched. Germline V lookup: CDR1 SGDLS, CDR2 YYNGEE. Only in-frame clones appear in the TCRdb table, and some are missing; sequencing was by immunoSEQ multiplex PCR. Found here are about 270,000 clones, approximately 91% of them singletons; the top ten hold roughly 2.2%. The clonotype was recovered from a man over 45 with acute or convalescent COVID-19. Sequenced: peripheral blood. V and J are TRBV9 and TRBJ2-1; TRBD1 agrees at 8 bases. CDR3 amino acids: CASSVGQGLYEQFF. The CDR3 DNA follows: TGTGCCAGCAGCGTAGGACAGGGGTTGTATGAGCAGTTCTTC.